This T cell receptor beta chain was sequenced in a study of blood T cell repertoires in COVID-19 (dated by TCRdb to the early 2020s). For the wider study: Collaborator samples came from the United States, Italy and Spain and covered acute and convalescent phases of COVID-19. The material from the prospective study consisted of cDNA or gDNA derived from T cells, B-cell-depleted T cells, or PBMCs. Deeply sampled blood TCRbeta repertoires from subjects exposed to, actively infected with, or recovered from COVID-19 were included in the dataset. A freely available public database, intended as a resource for researchers studying the immune response to SARS-CoV-2, is where the repertoires were released. The samples were drawn from the first 160 participants of the ongoing ImmuneRACE study and from 1,254 subjects provided by 6 global collaborators. Nearly every sample came with metadata listing a de-identified subject ID, COVID-19 status, age in years and sex. Where available, HLA class I and class II types were taken from metadata supplied by the sample provider and were not determined by assay-based typing.

Collaborating institutions collected whole blood in K2EDTA tubes following their own protocols. Collaborator samples were shipped for TCRbeta analysis as frozen whole blood, isolated PBMCs, or DNA extracted from either sample type. To note about this clone: Its antigen is still unknown. No qualities accompany the bases; no much larger clone lies one base away.

TCRbeta CDR3 regions were amplified from genomic DNA using the immunoSEQ Assay, a bias-controlled multiplex PCR. In the paper's pipeline: Within the assay, amplification of reference gene primers was used to estimate how many nucleated cells each sample contained. To quantify the absolute abundance of each unique TCRbeta CDR3 rearrangement, sequence reads were collapsed and filtered. For each sample, productive Simpson clonality was calculated as the square root of Simpson's diversity index over productive rearrangements. The source is immuneACCESS, and TCRdb retained only in-frame sequences with V and J called. Part of the clones is not carried over; for the studies checked, unresolved V genes explain less than half of this, and the remainder is unexplained. That table supplies the V and J calls and clone size; D and trimming were determined from the DNA. The sample table shows roughly 99,000 clones, and around 74% are seen once. The ten top clones hold 18% of the sample.

What the research found in general, with its limitations: The quantity of clinical and demographic metadata differed by source and by participant and was supplied without curation.

This clonotype was obtained from a woman of 80 years or more with active or convalescent COVID-19. Sequencing was done on a sample of peripheral blood.

CDR3 region: CASAMVGGASGELFF. In nucleotide form, the sequence is TGTGCCAGCGCAATGGTCGGAGGGGCCTCCGGGGAGCTGTTTTTT. The V and J genes are TRBV5-6 and TRBJ2-2; the D gene is possibly TRBD2, with 6 bases matching. The CDR3 numbers 15 residues from cysteine through phenylalanine. The entry retains the CDR3 DNA only, 45 bases that are in frame from base 1. CDR1 and CDR2, looked up from the germline V gene, are SGHDT and YYEEEE. The germline ends are 19 bases apart after V is trimmed by 7 bases and J by 6 bases.